Listed below are T cell receptor beta chains from one sample, sequenced in a study of cytomegalovirus exposure and HLA in healthy donors. Profiled with immunoSEQ multiplex PCR; TCRdb holds only in-frame clones, not every one. The table shows around 95,000 clones, with 74% occurring only once. The sample was PBMCs. All receptors derive from a male donor in good health and CMV-seronegative. Both conserved end residues are part of each CDR3. The D gene is left open where the match is weak. Size is stated for part of the rows, as once, few or many counts, or as a class when the clone is expanded.

v_gene	d_gene	abundance	j_gene	CDR3nt	CDR3aa
TRBV14	NA	NA	TRBJ2-5	TGTGCCAGCAGCCAAGTGATCTCGAGAGGAAGAGAGACCCAGTACTTC	CASSQVISRGRETQYF
TRBV10-3	NA	NA	TRBJ1-2	TGTGCCATCAGTGAGTCCGAGGCCGGGGACTATGGCTACACCTTC	CAISESEAGDYGYTF
TRBV30	NA	NA	TRBJ1-5	TGTGCCTGGAGTCCTGTTGGCATCGTCACTCAGCCCCAGCATTTT	CAWSPVGIVTQPQHF
TRBV5-1	TRBD2	NA	TRBJ2-3	TGCGCCAGCACCGTAGGGCCTAGCGGGAGGGCTGCAGATACGCAGTATTTT	CASTVGPSGRAADTQYF
TRBV10-2	NA	few	TRBJ1-1	TGCGCCAGCAGTGACCACACAGGCGGGGTGAACACTGAAGCTTTCTTT	CASSDHTGGVNTEAFF
TRBV5-1	TRBD1	NA	TRBJ1-1	TGCGCCAGCGGCTTAACAGGGGCAGCAAACACTGAAGCTTTCTTT	CASGLTGAANTEAFF
TRBV7-2	NA	few	TRBJ2-3	TGTGCCAGCAGCTTAGTAGGGGCCGGCACAGATACGCAGTATTTT	CASSLVGAGTDTQYF
TRBV15	TRBD2	NA	TRBJ2-1	TGTGCCACCAGCAGGAAAATCACGGGACTAGCGGGATTGGATGAGCAGTTCTTC	CATSRKITGLAGLDEQFF
TRBV7-6	TRBD1	few	TRBJ2-7	TGTGCCAGCAGCTTATTTGGGGACAGGGACTCCTACGAGCAGTACTTC	CASSLFGDRDSYEQYF
TRBV28	TRBD2	NA	TRBJ2-7	TGTGCCAGCGGGTGGGAGCGGGAGGTGTCCTACGAGCAGTACTTC	CASGWEREVSYEQYF
TRBV9	TRBD1	NA	TRBJ2-1	TGTGCCAGCAGCACCCCCCGGTCGGGGACAGGGGTTCCCAATGAGCAGTTCTTC	CASSTPRSGTGVPNEQFF
TRBV28	TRBD2	NA	TRBJ2-5	TGTGCCAGCAGCTTTACGCCGGGACTAGCGGGTGCTTACCAAGAGACCCAGTACTTC	CASSFTPGLAGAYQETQYF
TRBV5-4	TRBD1	NA	TRBJ2-2	TGTGCCAGCTACCGGGACAGGGTAGACACCGGGGAGCTGTTTTTT	CASYRDRVDTGELFF
TRBV7-9	NA	NA	TRBJ2-7	TGTGCCAAGGACAGCTCCTACGAGCAGTACTTC	CAKDSSYEQYF
TRBV4-2	TRBD1	NA	TRBJ1-5	TGTGCCAGCAGCCAAGATCTTAGGGCAGGGGGAAATCAGCCCCAGCATTTT	CASSQDLRAGGNQPQHF
TRBV7-8	TRBD1	few	TRBJ1-4	TGTGCCAGCAGTTGGGACAGGGATTATGAAAAACTGTTTTTT	CASSWDRDYEKLFF
TRBV5-4	TRBD1	once	TRBJ2-3	TGTGCCAGCAGCTTGGGGGCAGGGGGAAGCCGCACAGATACGCAGTATTTT	CASSLGAGGSRTDTQYF
TRBV4-2	NA	NA	TRBJ2-2	TGTGCCAGCACCCAGACCTCTGGGGCTAACACCGGGGAGCTGTTTTTT	CASTQTSGANTGELFF
TRBV15	TRBD1	NA	TRBJ2-7	TGTGCCACCAGCGGCGCCGTCAGGGGGTGGAACGAGCAGTACTTC	CATSGAVRGWNEQYF
TRBV5-6	NA	NA	TRBJ2-1	TGTGCCAGCAGCGAAGACAGGGAGCAGTTCTTC	CASSEDREQFF
TRBV5-1	NA	few	TRBJ2-7	TGCGCCAGCAGCTTGGCAGACAGAATAGTATCCTACGAGCAGTACTTC	CASSLADRIVSYEQYF
TRBV9	TRBD2	few	TRBJ2-3	TGTGCCAGCAGTCCTAGCGGGGCTAGCACAGATACGCAGTATTTT	CASSPSGASTDTQYF
TRBV7-8	TRBD2	few	TRBJ2-7	TGTGCCAGCAGCCCGCGGACTAGCGGGTACTACGAGCAGTACTTC	CASSPRTSGYYEQYF
TRBV5-1	NA	NA	TRBJ2-5	TGCGCCAGCAGCTTGATACCGGGCAGGGGGGATGGCCAGTACTTC	CASSLIPGRGDGQYF